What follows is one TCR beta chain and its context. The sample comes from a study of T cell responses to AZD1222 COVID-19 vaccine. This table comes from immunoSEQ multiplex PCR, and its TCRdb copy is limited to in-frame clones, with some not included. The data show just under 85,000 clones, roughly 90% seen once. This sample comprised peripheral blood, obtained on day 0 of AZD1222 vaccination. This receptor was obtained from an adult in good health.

The CDR3 is CASRGRGQGNYGYTF. CDR3 DNA sequence: TGTGCCAGTAGGGGGAGGGGACAGGGAAACTATGGCTACACCTTC. The V call is TRBV6-6, the J call TRBJ1-2; 9 nucleotides align to TRBD1. Germline V gene data show CDR1 as MNHNY and CDR2 as SVGAGI (reference sequence). The V gene end was trimmed by 9 bases and the J gene end by 2 bases; junction bases not matched to a gene: 10. The CDR3 is 15 residues long.